This T cell receptor beta chain was retrieved from a study of T cell responses to AZD1222 COVID-19 vaccine. Study observations and caveats: Clonal diversity may have been underestimated in mostly white British donors. The peak T cell response came first, and repertoires were sampled only after it. Only a handful of AZD1222 recipients, six or seven in all, had baseline seropositivity.

Analyses pooled second doses at about 4 or about 12 weeks. This table comes from immunoSEQ multiplex PCR, and its TCRdb copy is limited to in-frame clones, with some not included. This table has about 100,000 clones, approximately 89% appearing once. The germline V gene encodes CDR1 SGDLS and CDR2 YYNGEE. The CDR3 spans 15 residues. V gave up 4 bases and J gave up 8 bases, with 19 bases separating them. A word on this clone: The antigen is not known.

This TCR was sampled from an adult who received the AZD1222 COVID-19 vaccine. This sequence joins TRBV9 and TRBJ2-1, with a weak D call TRBD2 (5 bases). The material was peripheral blood, obtained 28 days after the second AZD1222 dose. The CDR3, as DNA: TGTGCCAGCAGCAATAGTGAGGGTACCTATGATGAGCAGTTCTTC. Encoded protein: CASSNSEGTYDEQFF.